Listed below are T cell receptor beta chains from one sample, sequenced in a study of HIV-infected patients and healthy controls. Using its own MiXCR run on the 5' RACE reads, TCRdb lists one record per CDR3 protein. The table lists some 6,200 distinct CDR3 sequences, under 30% of them singletons. Sequencing was performed on blood, taken before antiretroviral therapy. The receptors stem from an adult with HIV infection. The CDR3 runs from the conserved cysteine through the conserved F or W. D genes are given only for firm matches. Size is omitted from some rows. Given values are once, few, many or a class for expanded clones.

J | V | D | size | CDR3 | DNA
TRBJ1-3 | TRBV7-9 | NA | many | CASSLQGNTIYF | TGTGCCAGCAGCCTTCAGGGAAACACCATATATTTT
TRBJ2-5 | TRBV6-2/TRBV6-3 | NA | medium-sized | CASKERVGKETQYF | TGTGCCAGCAAGGAGCGGGTGGGGAAAGAGACCCAGTACTTC
TRBJ1-5 | TRBV18 | NA | NA | CASSPAAGNQPQHF | TGTGCCAGCTCACCCGCGGCGGGCAATCAGCCCCAGCATTTT
TRBJ2-7 | TRBV10-3 | NA | many | CAISGTRPESYEQYF | TGTGCCATCAGCGGGACGAGACCCGAGTCCTACGAGCAGTACTTC
TRBJ2-3 | TRBV5-1 | TRBD2 | many | CASSLDGGSDTQYF | TGCGCCAGCAGCTTGGACGGGGGGTCAGATACGCAGTATTTT
TRBJ2-5 | TRBV12-3/TRBV12-4 | TRBD1 | many | CASSPRGTGETQYF | TGTGCCAGCAGTCCCAGGGGGACAGGAGAGACCCAGTACTTC
TRBJ2-1 | TRBV12-3/TRBV12-4 | TRBD2 | few | CASSWVAGGINEQFF | TGTGCCAGCAGTTGGGTGGCGGGGGGGATCAATGAGCAGTTCTTC
TRBJ2-2 | TRBV21-1 | NA | NA | CASSKEGWTENTGELFF | TGTGCCAGCAGCAAAGAGGGATGGACGGAGAACACCGGGGAGCTGTTTTTT
TRBJ2-1 | TRBV12-3/TRBV12-4 | NA | many | CASSPPGLRYNEQFF | TGTGCCAGCAGCCCACCGGGACTGAGGTACAATGAGCAGTTCTTC
TRBJ1-1 | TRBV12-3/TRBV12-4 | NA | many | CASSLAGYTMNTEAFF | TGTGCCAGCAGTTTAGCAGGATACACCATGAACACTGAAGCTTTCTTT
TRBJ2-7 | TRBV11-2 | NA | many | CASSLQVSGGEQYF | TGTGCCAGCAGCTTACAAGTGTCAGGGGGGGAGCAGTACTTC
TRBJ1-5 | TRBV11-2 | TRBD1 | medium-sized | CASSYGQGGQPQHF | TGTGCCAGCAGCTACGGACAGGGTGGTCAGCCCCAGCATTTT
TRBJ2-7 | TRBV20-1 | TRBD2 | many | CSAPGQRGLDEQYF | TGCAGTGCCCCCGGCCAGCGGGGGTTAGACGAGCAGTACTTC
TRBJ2-7 | TRBV14 | NA | few | CASSPKSGGGEQYF | TGTGCCAGCAGCCCGAAGTCGGGGGGCGGCGAGCAGTACTTC
TRBJ2-7 | TRBV14 | TRBD2 | medium-sized | CASSQDWGGRQYF | TGTGCCAGCAGCCAAGATTGGGGAGGGAGGCAGTACTTC
TRBJ1-3 | TRBV12-3/TRBV12-4 | TRBD1 | NA | CATSRGASGNTIYF | TGTGCCACCTCCAGGGGGGCCTCTGGAAACACCATATATTTT
TRBJ2-3 | TRBV5-4 | NA | many | CASSPTPHSTDTQYF | TGTGCCAGCAGCCCGACTCCACATAGCACAGATACGCAGTATTTT